Below, one T cell receptor beta chain is given with its context. This entry is derived from a study of T cell changes during pregnancy in multiple sclerosis. The CDR3 spans 16 residues. Germline CDR1 is MGHRA and CDR2 is YSYEKL. J was trimmed by 2 bases and V by 3 bases; bases with no gene match: 7. Generated by immunoSEQ multiplex PCR, the TCRdb table keeps only in-frame clones and is missing some. The sample holds more than 25,000 clones, about 88% seen once. This clonotype was obtained from a female donor with multiple sclerosis, enrolled in a pregnancy study. The genes are TRBV4-1 and TRBJ1-1; the match to TRBD1 covers 9 bases. The sample here was CD8+ T cells from peripheral blood mononuclear cells, taken before pregnancy. The CDR3 region has the DNA TGCGCCAGCAGCCAGATTAGGGGACAGGGCAACACTGAAGCTTTCTTT. This codes for CASSQIRGQGNTEAFF.